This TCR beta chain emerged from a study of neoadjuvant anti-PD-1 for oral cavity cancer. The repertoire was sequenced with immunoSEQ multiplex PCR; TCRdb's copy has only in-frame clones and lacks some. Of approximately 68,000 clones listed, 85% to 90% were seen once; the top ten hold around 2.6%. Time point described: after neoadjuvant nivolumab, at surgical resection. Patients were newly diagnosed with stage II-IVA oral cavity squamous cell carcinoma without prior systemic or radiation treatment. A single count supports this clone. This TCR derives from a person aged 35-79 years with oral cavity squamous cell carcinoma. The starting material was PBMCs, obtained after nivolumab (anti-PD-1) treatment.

As DNA, the CDR3 is TGTGCCAGCAGCGCCGCCGGGACATTTGACAATGAGCAGTTCTTC. It yields the protein CASSAAGTFDNEQFF. This sequence joins TRBV7-8 and TRBJ2-1, with D possibly matching TRBD1 (6 bases). This CDR3 comprises 15 residues. Trimming cost V 5 bases and J 5 bases, with 16 bases left between them. Germline V gene sequence: CDR1 SGHVS, CDR2 FQNEAQ.